The clone carrying this T cell receptor (beta chain) was detected only a few times. Its antigen is not known. Prepared TCR beta cDNA libraries contained unique molecular identifiers. cDNA molecules numbering about 480,000 came from around 1 to 10 million T cells. TCRdb re-called the PCR reads through MiXCR, storing one row per CDR3 protein. The sample lists about 560,000 distinct CDR3 sequences; 44% were seen once. The sample originates from a study of post-analysis software for immune sequencing data. Across the study: Relapsing-remitting, secondary progressive and progressive-relapsing multiple sclerosis were all included among the disease courses. Findings and caveats of the study: TRBV5-6, TRBV5-1 and TRBV20-1 belonged to a set of roughly 5 TRBV segments that were more frequent in patients than controls. Controls showed significantly higher normalized Chao1 diversity than did multiple sclerosis patients.

J gave up 5 bases and V 0 bases, and 8 bases lay outside the gene matches. This CDR3 has 16 residues. CDR1 MNHEY and CDR2 SMNVEV come from the germline V gene (reference sequence). The chain is built from TRBV27 and TRBJ2-3, with 7 nucleotides matching TRBD2. This TCR was recovered from a girl aged 5-17 years with multiple sclerosis. The sample was blood. CDR3 nucleotide sequence: TGTGCCAGCAGTTTATCGAGGCGCGGGAGCGGAGATACGCAGTATTTT. This encodes CASSLSRRGSGDTQYF.